Below are 20 T cell receptor beta chains sequenced from a single sample in a study of cytomegalovirus exposure and HLA in healthy donors. Some clones are missing from TCRdb's copy, which holds only in-frame ones; the method was immunoSEQ multiplex PCR. There are roughly 150,000 clones in the sample; about nine tenths occur only once, and about 9.3% lies in the top ten. Sequenced material: PBMCs. The receptors were sampled from a woman in her late teens or twenties in good health and CMV-seropositive.

As for this clone: The junction shows a germline mismatch at one end, possibly a read error. The V call is TRBV2, the J call TRBJ2-1, with D uncertain. The germline gives CDR1 SNHLY, CDR2 FYNNEI. The CDR3 consists of 14 residues. For the CDR3, the DNA is TGTGCAAGCACTCTGGTGGCCTCCTACAATGAGCAGTTCTTC. This sequence encodes CASTLVASYNEQFF. The full variable domain, in which reference TRBV2 and TRBJ2-1 provide the parts outside the CDR3, is EPEVTQTPSHQVTQMGQEVILRCVPISNHLYFYWYRQILGQKVEFLVSFYNNEISEKSEIFDDQFSVERPDGSNFTLKIRSTKLEDSAMYFCASTLVASYNEQFFGPGTRLTVL.

CDR3 loop: CASSPTGAGANVLTF. For the CDR3, the DNA is TGTGCCAGCAGTCCGACAGGGGCTGGGGCCAACGTCCTGACTTTC. This chain joins TRBV6-1 and TRBJ2-6, with 8 nucleotides matching TRBD1. V was pared by 5 bases and J by 2 bases, with 2 bases of the junction left unmatched. CDR1 and CDR2 (germline): MNHNS, SASEGT. This CDR3 spans 15 amino acids.

J is TRBJ2-5 and V is TRBV11-3, with 7 positions matching TRBD1. Germline V gene sequence: CDR1 SGHNT, CDR2 YENEEA. This CDR3 region has 13 residues. The junction had 2 bases not matched to a gene; V was cut back by 2 bases and J by 5 bases. The CDR3, as DNA: TGTGCCAGCAGCTTAACAGGGGTCGAGACCCAGTACTTC. This encodes CASSLTGVETQYF.

The gene calls are TRBV2 and TRBJ2-7; D is perhaps TRBD1 (6 bases). Germline V gene sequence: CDR1 SNHLY, CDR2 FYNNEI. V dropped 5 bases and J dropped 2 bases, with 13 bases sitting between them. CDR3 length: 14 amino acids. CDR3 loop: CASSLRDTTYEQYF. In DNA form, the CDR3 reads TGTGCCAGCAGTCTCCGGGACACTACCTACGAGCAGTACTTC.

This sequence joins TRBV18 and TRBJ1-1; no definite D call. In germline, CDR1 is KGHSH, CDR2 LQKENI. Deletions cut 2 bases from V and 3 bases from J, with 7 bases between. This CDR3 contains 13 residues. The CDR3 loop reads CASSPVRDTEAFF. The CDR3 nucleotides are TGTGCCAGCTCACCAGTCCGGGACACTGAAGCTTTCTTT.

This clone appeared a single time. The chain recombines TRBV12-5 with TRBJ1-1, with D possibly TRBD1 on 6 matching bases. The CDR3 runs 19 residues. Germline V gives CDR1 LGHNT, CDR2 FRNRAP. Deletions cut 0 bases from V and 0 bases from J, with 20 bases between. CDR3 nucleotide sequence: TGTGCTAGTGGTTTGGTACATAAGGGGGGGACGCTAATGAACACTGAAGCTTTCTTT. It specifies CASGLVHKGGTLMNTEAFF. The whole variable domain, filled in from reference TRBV12-5 and TRBJ1-1, reads DARVTQTPRHKVTEMGQEVTMRCQPILGHNTVFWYRQTMMQGLELLAYFRNRAPLDDSGMPKDRFSAEMPDATLATLKIQPSEPRDSAVYFCASGLVHKGGTLMNTEAFFGQGTRLTVV.

The chain employs TRBV6-5 and TRBJ2-7, with unresolved D. Between the trimmed V and J ends, which lost 5 bases and 3 bases, there was a span of 14 bases. From germline, CDR1 is MNHEY and CDR2 SVGAGI. The CDR3 contains 14 residues. CDR3 residues: CASSNSPPYYEQYF. As DNA, the CDR3 is TGTGCCAGCAGTAATAGTCCCCCCTACTACGAGCAGTACTTC.

The chain is built from TRBV7-9 and TRBJ1-2; possible D gene TRBD1, 5 bases. V was trimmed by 4 bases and J by 7 bases, leaving 10 bases between them. Looked up from germline, CDR1 is SEHNR and CDR2 is FQNEAQ (reference sequence). The length of the CDR3 is 12 residues. This CDR3 reads CASSSTVFGYTF. CDR3 nucleotide sequence: TGTGCCAGCAGCTCGACAGTCTTTGGCTACACCTTC.

The chain recombines TRBV11-2 with TRBJ2-2, with D maybe TRBD2 (6 bases). Trimming removed 2 bases at V and 1 base at J, with 11 bases between. Germline V CDR1 and CDR2: SGHAT, FQNNGV. The CDR3 covers 16 residues. The CDR3 DNA reads TGTGCCAGCAGCTTACTGGGGAGGCAGAACACCGGGGAGCTGTTTTTT. This sequence encodes CASSLLGRQNTGELFF.

The chain couples TRBV5-4 to TRBJ1-1; 7 bases align to TRBD1. The CDR3 totals 14 residues. Unmatched junction bases numbered 5, after V lost 5 bases and J lost 1 base. Germline CDR1 SGHNT, CDR2 YYREEE (reference sequence). The CDR3 sequence: CASRRQGGNTEAFF. CDR3 DNA: TGTGCCAGCAGGAGACAGGGAGGGAACACTGAAGCTTTCTTT.

This chain connects TRBV25-1 to TRBJ1-1; D is possibly TRBD1 (5 bases). The CDR3 runs to 13 residues. The germline gives CDR1 MGHDK, CDR2 SYGVNS. The V end was cut by 6 bases, the J end by 4 bases, with 12 bases between. The CDR3 DNA is TGTGCCAGCAGCTTCGCGGGGGTCACTGAAGCTTTCTTT. This translates into CASSFAGVTEAFF. Using reference TRBV25-1 and TRBJ1-1 for the parts outside the CDR3, the full variable domain is EADIYQTPRYLVIGTGKKITLECSQTMGHDKMYWYQQDPGMELHLIHYSYGVNSTEKGDLSSESTVSRIRTEHFPLTLESARPSHTSQYLCASSFAGVTEAFFGQGTRLTVV.

This chain links TRBV10-3 with TRBJ1-5; TRBD1 aligns across 7 bases. The ends lost 7 bases at V and 4 bases at J; junction bases unmatched: 16. The germline V gene encodes CDR1 ENHRY and CDR2 SYGVKD. This CDR3 is 17 amino acids long. The CDR3 region is CAITHPLGTDTNQPQHF. CDR3 sequence (DNA): TGTGCCATCACGCATCCCCTTGGGACAGATACTAATCAGCCCCAGCATTTT.

This chain links TRBV6-4 with TRBJ2-2; TRBD2 matches at 7 bases. V trimming: 4 bases; J trimming: 0 bases; junction bases outside the gene matches: 5. CDR1 MRHNA and CDR2 SNTAGT come from the germline V gene. The CDR3 is 16 amino acids. CDR3 sequence reads: CASSGPSGSNTGELFF. The CDR3 DNA sequence: TGTGCCAGCAGTGGGCCTAGCGGTTCGAACACCGGGGAGCTGTTTTTT.

The chain has TRBV6-1 and TRBJ2-1; 15 positions match TRBD2. V lost 3 bases, J lost 8 bases, and 5 bases stayed unmatched. The V gene's germline CDR1 is MNHNS and CDR2 SASEGT. CDR3 size: 16 residues. The CDR3 nucleotides are TGTGCCAGCAGTGACAGGGGACTAGCGGGAGGAGATGAGCAGTTCTTC. This encodes CASSDRGLAGGDEQFF.

CDR3 amino acids: CASSGREVYNEQFF. The CDR3 nucleotides are TGTGCCAGCAGTGGGCGGGAGGTCTACAATGAGCAGTTCTTC. The chain combines TRBV6-1 with TRBJ2-1; TRBD2 agrees at 8 bases. After removal of 4 bases from V and 3 bases from J, the junction contained 2 bases not matched to a gene. This CDR3 is built from 14 residues. Germline CDR1 is MNHNS and CDR2 is SASEGT.

The chain employs TRBV5-8 and TRBJ1-5; 10 positions match TRBD1. After removal of 0 bases from V and 0 bases from J, the junction contained 9 bases not matched to a gene. CDR1 is SGHTS, CDR2 YDEGEE, per germline. The length of the CDR3 is 19 residues. The DNA of the CDR3 is TGTGCCAGCAGCTTGGACACCGGGACAGGGGACCATAGCAATCAGCCCCAGCATTTT. It yields the protein CASSLDTGTGDHSNQPQHF.

The V and J genes are TRBV2 and TRBJ2-1; D might be TRBD2 (5 bases). The V and J ends lost 4 bases and 6 bases respectively, with 10 bases between them. From germline, CDR1 is SNHLY and CDR2 FYNNEI. This CDR3 is built from 13 residues. DNA of the CDR3: TGTGCCAGCAGTGTGGACTCGGTCAATGAGCAGTTCTTC. Encoded protein: CASSVDSVNEQFF.

J is TRBJ2-6 and V is TRBV13; TRBD1 matches at 10 bases. Germline loops: CDR1 PRHDT, CDR2 FYEKMQ (reference sequence). Trimming cost V 5 bases and J 0 bases; bases outside gene matches: 13. CDR3 length: 20 amino acids. CDR3 bases: TGTGCCAGCAGCACCGAATTCGGGGACAGGGGACCCTCTGGGGCCAACGTCCTGACTTTC. Its protein product is CASSTEFGDRGPSGANVLTF.

The chain recombines TRBV28 with TRBJ2-7; maybe TRBD2 (5 bases). This CDR3 contains 14 residues. The germline CDR1 and CDR2 sequences are MDHEN and SYDVKM. Trimming shortened V by 3 bases and J by 0 bases, and 9 bases separated the two germline ends. The CDR3 spells CASSFEGRSYEQYF. The CDR3 DNA sequence: TGTGCCAGCAGTTTTGAGGGCCGCTCCTACGAGCAGTACTTC.

The chain couples TRBV7-9 to TRBJ1-2, with 7 positions matching TRBD1. V was pared by 2 bases and J by 4 bases, with 4 bases of the junction left unmatched. This CDR3 region has 14 residues. Germline CDR1 and CDR2: SEHNR and FQNEAQ (reference sequence). CDR3 amino acids: CASSLRDSSYGYTF. The DNA of the CDR3 is TGTGCCAGCAGCTTAAGGGACAGTTCCTATGGCTACACCTTC.